These T cell receptor beta chains were read from a single sample in a study of T cell responses to AZD1222 COVID-19 vaccine. Profiled with immunoSEQ multiplex PCR; TCRdb holds only in-frame clones, not every one. The table records about 86,000 clones, almost 90% of them present only once. Sequencing was performed on peripheral blood, taken 28 days after the second AZD1222 dose. All receptors come from an adult who received the AZD1222 COVID-19 vaccine. Each CDR3 is given with its conserved first and last residue. D genes are given only for firm matches. A clone size is listed for some rows: how often the clone was seen (once, few, many), or a class if it is expanded.

clone size: -
V gene: TRBV6-5
J gene: TRBJ1-3
D gene: -
CDR3 DNA: TGTGCCAGCAGTCAATTCAAGGGAAACACCATATATTTT
CDR3 protein: CASSQFKGNTIYF

clone size: -
V gene: TRBV21-1
J gene: TRBJ2-7
D gene: -
CDR3 DNA: TGTGCCAGCAGCAACGAGAGACAGGGGAACTACGAGCAGTACTTC
CDR3 protein: CASSNERQGNYEQYF

clone size: -
V gene: TRBV7-2
J gene: TRBJ2-7
D gene: -
CDR3 DNA: TGTGCCAGCAGCCCCGCGCTTAGCTCCTACGAGCAGTACTTC
CDR3 protein: CASSPALSSYEQYF

clone size: -
V gene: TRBV2
J gene: TRBJ2-7
D gene: -
CDR3 DNA: TGTGCCAGCAGTGTCGGACGGAACTACGAGCAGTACTTC
CDR3 protein: CASSVGRNYEQYF

clone size: -
V gene: TRBV7-9
J gene: TRBJ1-2
D gene: TRBD1
CDR3 DNA: TGTGCCAGCAGCTTACGGGGACAGCTGTATGGCTACACCTTC
CDR3 protein: CASSLRGQLYGYTF

clone size: -
V gene: TRBV12-3/TRBV12-4
J gene: TRBJ1-5
D gene: -
CDR3 DNA: TGTGCCAGCAGCCCTGATTGGAACCAGCCCCAGCATTTT
CDR3 protein: CASSPDWNQPQHF

clone size: -
V gene: TRBV14
J gene: TRBJ1-2
D gene: TRBD1
CDR3 DNA: TGTGCCAGCAGCCAACGGGACAGGCGATACTATGGCTACACCTTC
CDR3 protein: CASSQRDRRYYGYTF

clone size: -
V gene: TRBV12-3/TRBV12-4
J gene: TRBJ1-1
D gene: TRBD1
CDR3 DNA: TGTGCCAGCGGGGACAGGCTGAATTCGGAAGCTTTCTTT
CDR3 protein: CASGDRLNSEAFF

clone size: -
V gene: TRBV6-5
J gene: TRBJ1-1
D gene: TRBD1
CDR3 DNA: TGTGCCAGCAGTTCATTCAGGGGGACTGAAGCTTTCTTT
CDR3 protein: CASSSFRGTEAFF

clone size: -
V gene: TRBV7-9
J gene: TRBJ2-3
D gene: TRBD2
CDR3 DNA: TGTGCCAGCAGCCAAGCGCTAGCGGAAACAGATACGCAGTATTTT
CDR3 protein: CASSQALAETDTQYF

clone size: once
V gene: TRBV11-2
J gene: TRBJ2-2
D gene: TRBD2
CDR3 DNA: TGTGCCAGCAGCTTACTTGCGGGGGTGGGGTCCGGGGAGCTGTTTTTT
CDR3 protein: CASSLLAGVGSGELFF

clone size: -
V gene: TRBV4-1
J gene: TRBJ2-1
D gene: -
CDR3 DNA: TGCGCCAGCAGCGTTGCAGGGAGCAATGAGCAGTTCTTC
CDR3 protein: CASSVAGSNEQFF

clone size: -
V gene: TRBV11-2
J gene: TRBJ1-1
D gene: -
CDR3 DNA: TGTGCCAGCAGCTTAGTGTGGGGCGGGGACACTGAAGCTTTCTTT
CDR3 protein: CASSLVWGGDTEAFF

clone size: -
V gene: TRBV3-1/TRBV3-2
J gene: TRBJ1-1
D gene: TRBD1
CDR3 DNA: TGTGCCAGCAGCCCGAGGGACAGGGGGCGTGAGAACACTGAAGCTTTCTTT
CDR3 protein: CASSPRDRGRENTEAFF

clone size: few
V gene: TRBV6-1
J gene: TRBJ2-2
D gene: -
CDR3 DNA: TGTGCCAGCAGTGAATTCGCGGGGAACACCGGGGAGCTGTTTTTT
CDR3 protein: CASSEFAGNTGELFF

clone size: -
V gene: TRBV12-3/TRBV12-4
J gene: TRBJ1-2
D gene: -
CDR3 DNA: TGTGCCAGCAGCCCTGGACAGTATTATGGCTACACCTTC
CDR3 protein: CASSPGQYYGYTF

clone size: -
V gene: TRBV7-9
J gene: TRBJ1-2
D gene: -
CDR3 DNA: TGTGCCAGCAGCTTAAGGGAAACAGCCTCGGAGGGCTACACCTTC
CDR3 protein: CASSLRETASEGYTF

clone size: -
V gene: TRBV18
J gene: TRBJ2-5
D gene: -
CDR3 DNA: TGTGCCAGCTCACCTGGGAGAGGGGAGACCCAGTACTTC
CDR3 protein: CASSPGRGETQYF

clone size: -
V gene: TRBV18
J gene: TRBJ1-1
D gene: -
CDR3 DNA: TGTGCCAGCTCACCAATTCATCTGGGGGACACTGAAGCTTTCTTT
CDR3 protein: CASSPIHLGDTEAFF

clone size: -
V gene: TRBV27
J gene: TRBJ1-1
D gene: TRBD1
CDR3 DNA: TGTTTCCCAGATCCACAGGGGGACACTGAAGCTTTCTTT
CDR3 protein: CFPDPQGDTEAFF

clone size: -
V gene: TRBV9
J gene: TRBJ1-1
D gene: -
CDR3 DNA: TGTGCCAGCAGCGTAGCAGGGTTAACTGAAGCTTTCTTT
CDR3 protein: CASSVAGLTEAFF

clone size: -
V gene: TRBV12-3/TRBV12-4
J gene: TRBJ1-5
D gene: -
CDR3 DNA: TGTGCCAGCAGACAGGACAATCAGCCCCAGCATTTT
CDR3 protein: CASRQDNQPQHF

clone size: -
V gene: TRBV6-5
J gene: TRBJ1-3
D gene: -
CDR3 DNA: TGTGCCAGCATCTCGGGAGGCTCTGGAAACACCATATATTTT
CDR3 protein: CASISGGSGNTIYF

clone size: -
V gene: TRBV19
J gene: TRBJ1-1
D gene: -
CDR3 DNA: TGTGCCAGTAGTGACCCCCGGGGCATGAACACTGAAGCTTTCTTT
CDR3 protein: CASSDPRGMNTEAFF

clone size: -
V gene: TRBV13
J gene: TRBJ2-3
D gene: TRBD1
CDR3 DNA: TGTGCCAGCAGTTCTACAGGACAGGCAAGGACCCTGACAGATACGCAGTATTTT
CDR3 protein: CASSSTGQARTLTDTQYF

clone size: -
V gene: TRBV9
J gene: TRBJ2-3
D gene: -
CDR3 DNA: TGTGCCAGCAGCCTCCTCCCGATCACAGATACGCAGTATTTT
CDR3 protein: CASSLLPITDTQYF

clone size: once
V gene: TRBV5-4
J gene: TRBJ2-5
D gene: -
CDR3 DNA: TGTGCCAGCAGCTTGGGGGGGGCCCAGTACTTC
CDR3 protein: CASSLGGAQYF

clone size: once
V gene: TRBV4-1
J gene: TRBJ1-2
D gene: TRBD1
CDR3 DNA: TGCGCCAGCAGCCATCAGCCGGGACAGCCTAACTATGGCTACACCTTC
CDR3 protein: CASSHQPGQPNYGYTF

clone size: many
V gene: TRBV4-1
J gene: TRBJ1-6
D gene: -
CDR3 DNA: TGCGCCAGCAGCCAAGGGACATACTCGCTTTCACCCCTCCACTTT
CDR3 protein: CASSQGTYSLSPLHF

clone size: -
V gene: TRBV10-2
J gene: TRBJ2-2
D gene: -
CDR3 DNA: TGCGCCAGCACGGCGTCGGGGTGGACCGGGGAGCTGTTTTTT
CDR3 protein: CASTASGWTGELFF

clone size: -
V gene: TRBV28
J gene: TRBJ1-2
D gene: -
CDR3 DNA: TGTGCCAGCACCTTACAGGGTTCTAACTATGGCTACACCTTC
CDR3 protein: CASTLQGSNYGYTF

clone size: -
V gene: TRBV7-9
J gene: TRBJ1-3
D gene: -
CDR3 DNA: TGTGCCACCTGGGGCAGGCGTGGAAACACCATATATTTT
CDR3 protein: CATWGRRGNTIYF

clone size: once
V gene: TRBV18
J gene: TRBJ2-7
D gene: -
CDR3 DNA: TGTGCCAGCTCACCGAGGCGGGAGCAGTACTTC
CDR3 protein: CASSPRREQYF

clone size: -
V gene: TRBV5-1
J gene: TRBJ1-2
D gene: -
CDR3 DNA: TGCGCCAGCAGCCCGGATTGGGGGGAGTATGGCTACACCTTC
CDR3 protein: CASSPDWGEYGYTF

clone size: -
V gene: TRBV7-3
J gene: TRBJ1-6
D gene: TRBD1
CDR3 DNA: TGTGCCAGCAGCTTAGCGGGACAGGGAACACCCCTCCACTTT
CDR3 protein: CASSLAGQGTPLHF

clone size: -
V gene: TRBV4-2
J gene: TRBJ2-2
D gene: -
CDR3 DNA: TGTGCCAGCAGCCACCCGGGGGCGAACACCGGGGAGCTGTTTTTT
CDR3 protein: CASSHPGANTGELFF

clone size: -
V gene: TRBV6-4
J gene: TRBJ2-1
D gene: TRBD2
CDR3 DNA: TGTGCCAGCAGTGGGACTAGCGGCTCCTACAATGAGCAGTTCTTC
CDR3 protein: CASSGTSGSYNEQFF

clone size: -
V gene: TRBV7-9
J gene: TRBJ1-1
D gene: -
CDR3 DNA: TGTGCCAGCACCCGCACAGGGAATGCTGAAGCTTTCTTT
CDR3 protein: CASTRTGNAEAFF

clone size: -
V gene: TRBV7-3
J gene: TRBJ2-1
D gene: TRBD2
CDR3 DNA: TGTGCCAGCAGCTCGACTAGCGGGAGGTCTACTGAGCAGTTCTTC
CDR3 protein: CASSSTSGRSTEQFF

clone size: -
V gene: TRBV3-1/TRBV3-2
J gene: TRBJ2-1
D gene: -
CDR3 DNA: TGTGCCAGCAGCCAAGTTCGTGAGCAGTTCTTC
CDR3 protein: CASSQVREQFF

clone size: few
V gene: TRBV19
J gene: TRBJ2-1
D gene: TRBD2
CDR3 DNA: TGTGCCAGTAGTATCACGGGAGGGCCCGTCGATGAGCAGTTCTTC
CDR3 protein: CASSITGGPVDEQFF

clone size: -
V gene: TRBV15
J gene: TRBJ1-3
D gene: -
CDR3 DNA: TGTGCCACCAGCAGTGGTATCAACTCTGGAAACACCATATATTTT
CDR3 protein: CATSSGINSGNTIYF

clone size: -
V gene: TRBV19
J gene: TRBJ1-5
D gene: -
CDR3 DNA: TGTGCCAGTAGTGCGAAAGGGAGTTACAATCAGCCCCAGCATTTT
CDR3 protein: CASSAKGSYNQPQHF

clone size: -
V gene: TRBV19
J gene: TRBJ1-1
D gene: -
CDR3 DNA: TGTGCCAGTAGTAACCTTAACACTGAAGCTTTCTTT
CDR3 protein: CASSNLNTEAFF

clone size: -
V gene: TRBV11-2
J gene: TRBJ2-3
D gene: TRBD2
CDR3 DNA: TGTGCCAGCAGCTTAGGAGCGGTAAGCGGGAGTATCGCAGATACGCAGTATTTT
CDR3 protein: CASSLGAVSGSIADTQYF